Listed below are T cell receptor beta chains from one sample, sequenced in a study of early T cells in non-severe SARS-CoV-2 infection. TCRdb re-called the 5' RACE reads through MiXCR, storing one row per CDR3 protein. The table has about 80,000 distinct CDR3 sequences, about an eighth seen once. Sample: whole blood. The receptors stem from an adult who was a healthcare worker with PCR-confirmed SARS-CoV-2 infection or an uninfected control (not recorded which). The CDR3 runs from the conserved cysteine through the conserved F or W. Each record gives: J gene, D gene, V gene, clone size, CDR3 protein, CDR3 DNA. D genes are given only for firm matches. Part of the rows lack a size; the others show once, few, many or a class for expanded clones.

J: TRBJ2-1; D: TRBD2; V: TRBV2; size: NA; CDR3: CASSLIAGPYNEQFF; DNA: TGTGCCAGCAGTCTAATAGCGGGACCCTACAATGAGCAGTTCTTC
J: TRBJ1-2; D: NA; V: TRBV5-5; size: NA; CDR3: CASSVGYRTAYYGYTF; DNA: TGTGCCAGCAGCGTGGGGTACAGGACCGCTTACTATGGCTACACCTTC
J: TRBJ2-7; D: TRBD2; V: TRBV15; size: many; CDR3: CATSRGLAATRSYEQYF; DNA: TGTGCCACCAGCCGGGGACTAGCGGCCACCCGCTCCTACGAGCAGTACTTC
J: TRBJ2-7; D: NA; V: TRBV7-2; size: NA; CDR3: CASIQSRTAIGEQYF; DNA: TGTGCCAGCATTCAGTCCCGGACAGCCATTGGCGAGCAGTACTTC
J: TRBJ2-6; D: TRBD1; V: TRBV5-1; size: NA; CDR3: CASSFGTGISGANVLTF; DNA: TGCGCCAGCAGCTTCGGGACAGGGATTTCAGGGGCCAACGTCCTGACTTTC
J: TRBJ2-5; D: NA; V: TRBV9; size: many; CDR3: CASSVDGRQETQYF; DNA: TGTGCCAGCAGCGTAGACGGCCGCCAAGAGACCCAGTACTTC
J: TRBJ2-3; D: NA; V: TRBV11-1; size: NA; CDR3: CASSSRLDADTQYF; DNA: TGTGCCAGCAGCTCTCGACTAGATGCAGATACGCAGTATTTT
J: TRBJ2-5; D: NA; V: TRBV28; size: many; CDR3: CASSLRASETQYF; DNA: TGTGCCAGCAGTTTACGAGCCTCAGAGACCCAGTACTTC
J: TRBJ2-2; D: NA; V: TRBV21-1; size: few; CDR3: CAGPASREGNTGELFF; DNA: TGTGCCGGCCCGGCCTCACGGGAGGGAAACACCGGGGAGCTGTTTTTT
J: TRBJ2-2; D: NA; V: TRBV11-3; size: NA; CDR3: CASSPDGSLNTGEPFF; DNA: TGTGCCAGCAGCCCCGACGGTTCGTTGAACACCGGGGAGCCGTTTTTT
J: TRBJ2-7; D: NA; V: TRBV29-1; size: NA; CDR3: CSVYVESYEQYF; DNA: TGCAGCGTTTACGTTGAGTCCTACGAGCAGTACTTC
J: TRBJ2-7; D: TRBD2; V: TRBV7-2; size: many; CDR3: CASSSWTSYEQYF; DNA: TGTGCCAGCAGTTCCTGGACTAGCTACGAGCAGTACTTC
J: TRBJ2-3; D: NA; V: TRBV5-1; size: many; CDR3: CASSLADTQYF; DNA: TGCGCCAGCAGCTTGGCAGATACGCAGTATTTT
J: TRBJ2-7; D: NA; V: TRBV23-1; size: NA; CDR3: CASSPSSVRSTSYEQYF; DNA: TGCGCCAGCAGTCCCTCCTCGGTGAGGAGTACCTCCTACGAGCAGTACTTC
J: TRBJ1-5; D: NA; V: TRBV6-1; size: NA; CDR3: CASTSATHSNQPQHF; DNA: TGTGCCAGCACCTCCGCGACTCATAGCAATCAGCCCCAGCATTTT
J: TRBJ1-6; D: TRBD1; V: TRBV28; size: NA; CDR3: CASRDRLSNSPLHF; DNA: TGTGCCAGCCGGGACAGACTCTCTAATTCACCCCTCCACTTT
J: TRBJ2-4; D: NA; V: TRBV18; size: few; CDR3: CASSHDFGRNIQYF; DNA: TGTGCCAGCTCACACGACTTTGGCAGAAACATTCAGTACTTC
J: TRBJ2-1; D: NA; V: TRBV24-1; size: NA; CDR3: CATSDFLDNEQFF; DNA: TGTGCCACCAGTGATTTTTTGGACAATGAGCAGTTCTTC
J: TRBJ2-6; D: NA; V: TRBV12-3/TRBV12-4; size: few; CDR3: CASSNGVSGANVLTF; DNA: TGTGCCAGCAGCAACGGGGTATCTGGGGCCAACGTCCTGACTTTC
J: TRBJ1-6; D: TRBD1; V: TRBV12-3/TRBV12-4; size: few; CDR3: CASSLGQGRSPLHF; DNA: TGTGCCAGCAGTCTGGGACAGGGGAGATCACCCCTCCACTTT
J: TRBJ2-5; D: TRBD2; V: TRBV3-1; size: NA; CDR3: CASSPLAGETQYF; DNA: TGTGCCAGCAGCCCATTAGCGGGAGAGACCCAGTACTTC
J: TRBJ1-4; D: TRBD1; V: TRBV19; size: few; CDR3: CASSTDRVGEKLFF; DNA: TGTGCCAGTAGTACGGACAGGGTGGGGGAAAAACTGTTTTTT
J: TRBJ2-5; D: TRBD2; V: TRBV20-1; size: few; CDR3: CSATSGRAATNF; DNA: TGCAGTGCGACTAGCGGGAGGGCTGCGACAAATTTC
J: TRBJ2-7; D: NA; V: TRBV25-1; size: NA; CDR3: CASSWDPGDEQYF; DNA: TGTGCCAGCAGTTGGGACCCCGGGGACGAGCAGTACTTC
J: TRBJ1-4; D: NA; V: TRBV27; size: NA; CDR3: CASSLSRTASEKLFF; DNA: TGTGCCAGCAGTTTATCGAGGACAGCGTCAGAAAAACTGTTTTTT
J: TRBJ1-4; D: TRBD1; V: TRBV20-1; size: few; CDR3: CSARDTGGGEKLFF; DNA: TGCAGTGCTAGAGATACAGGGGGCGGCGAAAAACTGTTTTTT
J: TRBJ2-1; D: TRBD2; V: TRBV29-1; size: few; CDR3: CSVPTSGSFYNEQFF; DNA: TGCAGCGTGCCGACTAGCGGGAGCTTCTACAATGAGCAGTTCTTC
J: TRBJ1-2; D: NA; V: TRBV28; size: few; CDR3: CASSLGGGYGYTF; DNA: TGTGCCAGCTCCCTAGGGGGAGGGTATGGCTACACCTTC
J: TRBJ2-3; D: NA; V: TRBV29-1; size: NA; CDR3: CSVEETDTQYF; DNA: TGCAGCGTGGAGGAGACAGATACGCAGTATTTT
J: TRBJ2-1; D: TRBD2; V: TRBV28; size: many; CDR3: CASRPSGAGGPNEQFF; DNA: TGTGCCAGCAGGCCCTCGGGAGCGGGAGGGCCGAATGAGCAGTTCTTC
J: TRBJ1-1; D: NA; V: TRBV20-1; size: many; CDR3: CSARGNTEAFF; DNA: TGCAGTGCCCGGGGGAACACTGAAGCTTTCTTT
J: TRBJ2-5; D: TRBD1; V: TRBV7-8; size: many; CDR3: CASSPGQPETQYF; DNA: TGTGCCAGCAGCCCGGGACAGCCTGAGACCCAGTACTTC
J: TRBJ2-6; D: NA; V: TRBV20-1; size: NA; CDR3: CSAAGDSGANVLTF; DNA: TGCAGTGCCGCCGGGGACTCTGGGGCCAACGTCCTGACTTTC
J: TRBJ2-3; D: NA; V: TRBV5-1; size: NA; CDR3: CASSSLRGDTDTQYF; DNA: TGCGCCAGCAGCTCACTACGCGGGGACACAGATACGCAGTATTTT
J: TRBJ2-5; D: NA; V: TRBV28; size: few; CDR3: CASSSPGAYQETQYF; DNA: TGTGCCAGCAGTTCCCCGGGAGCGTACCAAGAGACCCAGTACTTC
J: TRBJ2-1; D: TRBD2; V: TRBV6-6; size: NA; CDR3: CASSYSGGASGRYNEQFF; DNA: TGTGCCAGCAGTTACTCGGGCGGGGCTAGCGGACGTTACAATGAGCAGTTCTTC
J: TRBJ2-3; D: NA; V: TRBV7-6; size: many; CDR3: CASSPGGSTDTQYF; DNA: TGTGCCAGCAGCCCCGGCGGGAGCACAGATACGCAGTATTTT
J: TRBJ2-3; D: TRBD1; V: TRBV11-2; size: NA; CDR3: CASSLERQGYTQYF; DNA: TGTGCCAGCAGCTTAGAAAGACAGGGGTATACGCAGTATTTT
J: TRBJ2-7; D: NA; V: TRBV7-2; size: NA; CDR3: CASSLLHFEQYF; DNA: TGTGCCAGCAGCCTTCTCCACTTCGAGCAGTACTTC
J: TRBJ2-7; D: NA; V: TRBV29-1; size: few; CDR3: CSVDRGGEQYF; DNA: TGCAGCGTTGATAGGGGAGGCGAGCAGTACTTC
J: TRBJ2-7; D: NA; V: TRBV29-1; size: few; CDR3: CSVLGNSYEQYF; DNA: TGCAGCGTTCTTGGGAACTCCTACGAGCAGTACTTC
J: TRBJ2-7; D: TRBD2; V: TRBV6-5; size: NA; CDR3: CASSYSAGASEQYF; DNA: TGTGCCAGCAGTTACTCAGCGGGAGCGAGCGAGCAGTACTTC
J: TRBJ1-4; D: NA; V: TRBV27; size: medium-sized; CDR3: CASSLSGTYNEKLFF; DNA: TGTGCCAGCAGTTTATCGGGGACTTATAATGAAAAACTGTTTTTT
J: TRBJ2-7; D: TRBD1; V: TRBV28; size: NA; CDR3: CASRGQGRPYEQYF; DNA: TGTGCCAGCAGAGGACAGGGAAGGCCCTACGAGCAGTACTTC
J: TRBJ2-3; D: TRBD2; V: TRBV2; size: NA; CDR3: CASSEDREAGGPGFTDTQYF; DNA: TGTGCCAGCAGTGAGGACCGAGAGGCGGGAGGGCCCGGGTTTACAGATACGCAGTATTTT
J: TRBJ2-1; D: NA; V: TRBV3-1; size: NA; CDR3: CASSQGNQETQFF; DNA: TGTGCCAGCAGCCAAGGGAATCAAGAGACCCAGTTCTTC
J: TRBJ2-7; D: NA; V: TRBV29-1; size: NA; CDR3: CSVGGTDSGVSEQYF; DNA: TGCAGCGTTGGGGGGACGGACAGCGGAGTCTCCGAGCAGTACTTC
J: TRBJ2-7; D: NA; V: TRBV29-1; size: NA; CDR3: CSVPVGPYEQYF; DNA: TGCAGCGTCCCGGTGGGTCCCTACGAGCAGTACTTC
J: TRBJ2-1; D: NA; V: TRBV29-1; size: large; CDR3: CSVDVIANEQFF; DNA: TGCAGCGTTGACGTTATCGCTAATGAGCAGTTCTTC
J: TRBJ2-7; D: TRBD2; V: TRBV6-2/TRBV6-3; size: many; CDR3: CASTHRAGPSYEQYF; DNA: TGTGCCAGCACCCATCGAGCGGGACCCTCCTACGAGCAGTACTTC